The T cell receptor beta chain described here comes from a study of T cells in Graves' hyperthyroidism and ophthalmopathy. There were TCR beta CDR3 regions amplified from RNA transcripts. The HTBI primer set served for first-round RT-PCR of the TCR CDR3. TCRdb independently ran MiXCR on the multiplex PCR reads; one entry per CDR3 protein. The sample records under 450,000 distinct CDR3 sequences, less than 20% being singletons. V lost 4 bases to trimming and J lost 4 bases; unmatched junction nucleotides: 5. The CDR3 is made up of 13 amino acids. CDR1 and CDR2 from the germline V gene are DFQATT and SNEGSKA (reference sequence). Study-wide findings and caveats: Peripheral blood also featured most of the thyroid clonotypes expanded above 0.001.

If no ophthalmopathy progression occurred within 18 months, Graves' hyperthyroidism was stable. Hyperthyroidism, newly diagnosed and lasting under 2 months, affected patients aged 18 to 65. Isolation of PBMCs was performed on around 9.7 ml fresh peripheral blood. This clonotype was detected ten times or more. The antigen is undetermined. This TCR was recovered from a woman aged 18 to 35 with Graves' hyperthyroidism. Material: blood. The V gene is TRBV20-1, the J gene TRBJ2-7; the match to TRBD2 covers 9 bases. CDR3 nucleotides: TGCAGTGCTAAGTGGCGGGAGGGATACGAGCAGTACTTC. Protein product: CSAKWREGYEQYF.